One T cell receptor beta chain is described in this entry. Its antigen remains unidentified. This CDR3 spans 15 amino acids. This sample was taken from a study of graft-versus-host responses after intestinal transplantation. Across the study: Recipients had transplants, and these were multivisceral, liver-intestinal, or isolated intestinal.

Some clones are missing from TCRdb's copy, which holds only in-frame ones; the method was immunoSEQ multiplex PCR. The table has 13,000 to 15,000 clones, roughly two thirds seen once. General observations from the study: Across patients carrying graft-donor T cell macrochimerism, allografts held high graft-versus-host to host-versus-graft clonal ratios.

Intraepithelial plus lamina propria lymphocytes were released by processing graft tissue. The sequencing used ileum tissue, collected roughly 720 days after intestinal transplantation. The sequence was obtained from a human patient who received an intestinal transplant, so some T cells may come from the graft donor. The chain is built from TRBV1 and TRBJ1-6. TRBV1 is tagged as a pseudogene. CDR3 DNA: TGCACCAGCTGGGAGTTCCGCTCCTATAATTCACCCCTCCACTTT. This translates into CTSWEFRSYNSPLHF.